The T cell receptor beta chain described here comes from a study of regulatory T cells in long-lasting Graves disease. The CDR3 totals 16 residues. CDR1 and CDR2 (germline): DFQATT, SNEGSKA (reference sequence). The V gene end was trimmed by 5 bases and the J gene end by 4 bases; junction bases not matched to a gene: 11. Time point given: newly diagnosed GD, antithyroid drugs for less than 3 months. Scientists built the TCR library using RNA that was extracted from PBMCs. With iRepertoire HTBI primers and Arm-PCR of CDR3 regions, TCR beta libraries were built. TCRdb recomputed calls from the multiplex PCR reads with MiXCR, one row per CDR3 protein. This table has 500,000 or so distinct CDR3 sequences, about 17% appearing once. This clonotype was seen ten or more times. Separately, the same data were catalogued under a study of T cells in Graves' hyperthyroidism and ophthalmopathy.

Source: peripheral blood mononuclear cells (PBMCs), taken at new diagnosis, from a patient treated with antithyroid drugs. The J gene is TRBJ2-3, the V gene TRBV20-1; 11 nucleotides line up with TRBD2. The sequence came from a man in his forties with Graves disease. Here the CDR3 reads CSAGLLAGVRADTQYF. The DNA for the CDR3 is TGCAGTGCTGGATTACTAGCGGGAGTTAGGGCAGATACGCAGTATTTT.